The clone carrying this T cell receptor beta chain was seen more than once but under ten times. This sample is part of a study of blood T cell repertoires in COVID-19. TCRdb keeps only in-frame clones here, not all; method: immunoSEQ multiplex PCR. The top ten hold roughly 7% of the sample, which has about 300,000 clones, 88% seen once. The CDR3 consists of 17 residues. Germline assignment: CDR1 SGHVS and CDR2 FQNEAQ. Between the trimmed V and J ends, which lost 1 base and 0 bases, there was a span of 15 bases. The sequence came from a woman in her twenties or thirties who had recovered from COVID-19. Material for sequencing was peripheral blood. The rearrangement uses TRBV7-8 and TRBJ1-1; D may be TRBD1 (6 bases). The CDR3 DNA follows: TGTGCCAGCAGCTTAGTTCCCCGGACAGTCATGAACACTGAAGCTTTCTTT. Translation gives CASSLVPRTVMNTEAFF.